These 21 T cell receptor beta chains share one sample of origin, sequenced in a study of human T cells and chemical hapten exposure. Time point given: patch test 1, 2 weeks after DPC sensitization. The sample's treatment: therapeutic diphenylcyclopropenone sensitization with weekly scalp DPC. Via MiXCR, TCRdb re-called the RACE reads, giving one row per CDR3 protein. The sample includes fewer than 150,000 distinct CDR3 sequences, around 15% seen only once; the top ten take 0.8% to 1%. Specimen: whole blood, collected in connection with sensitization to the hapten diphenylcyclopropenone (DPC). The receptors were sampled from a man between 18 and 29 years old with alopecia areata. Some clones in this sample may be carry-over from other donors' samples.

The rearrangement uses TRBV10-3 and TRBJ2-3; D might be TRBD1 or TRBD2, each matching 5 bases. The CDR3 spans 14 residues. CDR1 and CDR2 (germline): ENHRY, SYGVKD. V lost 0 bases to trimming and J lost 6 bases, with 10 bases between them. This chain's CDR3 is CAISESGRDDTQYF. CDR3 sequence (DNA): TGTGCCATCAGTGAGTCAGGAAGGGACGATACGCAGTATTTT.

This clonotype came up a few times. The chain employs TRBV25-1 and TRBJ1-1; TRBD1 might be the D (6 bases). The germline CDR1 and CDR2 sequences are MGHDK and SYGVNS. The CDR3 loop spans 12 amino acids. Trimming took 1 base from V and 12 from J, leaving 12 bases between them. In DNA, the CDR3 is TGTGCCAGCAGTGAATTTGGGACACGGACTTTCTTT. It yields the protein CASSEFGTRTFF. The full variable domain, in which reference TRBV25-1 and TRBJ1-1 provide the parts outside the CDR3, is EADIYQTPRYLVIGTGKKITLECSQTMGHDKMYWYQQDPGMELHLIHYSYGVNSTEKGDLSSESTVSRIRTEHFPLTLESARPSHTSQYLCASSEFGTRTFFGQGTRLTVV.

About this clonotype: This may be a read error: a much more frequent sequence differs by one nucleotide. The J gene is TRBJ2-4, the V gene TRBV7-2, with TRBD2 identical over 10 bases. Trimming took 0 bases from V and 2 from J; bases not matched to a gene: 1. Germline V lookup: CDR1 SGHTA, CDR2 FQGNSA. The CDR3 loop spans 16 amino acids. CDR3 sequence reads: CASSLASGGSKNIQYF. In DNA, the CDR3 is TGTGCCAGCAGCTTAGCTAGCGGGGGGTCCAAAAACATTCAGTACTTC.

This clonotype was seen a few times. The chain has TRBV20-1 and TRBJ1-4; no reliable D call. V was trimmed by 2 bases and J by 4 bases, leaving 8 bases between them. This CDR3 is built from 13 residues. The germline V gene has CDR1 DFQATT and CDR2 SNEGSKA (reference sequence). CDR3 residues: CSARQFLNEKLFF. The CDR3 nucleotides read TGCAGTGCTAGACAATTCCTTAATGAAAAACTGTTTTTT.

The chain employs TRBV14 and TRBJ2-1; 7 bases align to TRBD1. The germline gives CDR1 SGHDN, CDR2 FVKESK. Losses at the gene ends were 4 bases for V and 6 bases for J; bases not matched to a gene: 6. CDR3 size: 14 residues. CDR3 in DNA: TGTGCCAGCAGCCCCCGAGGGGGCGGCAATGAGCAGTTCTTC. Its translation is CASSPRGGGNEQFF.

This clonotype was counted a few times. CDR3 sequence: CASRKGTEGSPLHF. CDR3 nucleotides: TGTGCCAGCAGAAAAGGGACCGAAGGTTCACCCCTCCACTTT. The genes are TRBV6-5 and TRBJ1-6; TRBD1 is a possible D gene (5 bases). The CDR3 contains 14 residues. V was trimmed by 6 bases and J by 9 bases, leaving 15 bases between them. Germline V gene data show CDR1 as MNHEY and CDR2 as SVGAGI.

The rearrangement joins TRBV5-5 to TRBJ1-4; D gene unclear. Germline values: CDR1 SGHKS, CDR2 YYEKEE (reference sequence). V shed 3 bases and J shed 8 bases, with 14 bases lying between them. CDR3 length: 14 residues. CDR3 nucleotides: TGTGCCAGCAGCTGGGTGGGGATTCAAGAAAAACTGTTTTTT. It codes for CASSWVGIQEKLFF.

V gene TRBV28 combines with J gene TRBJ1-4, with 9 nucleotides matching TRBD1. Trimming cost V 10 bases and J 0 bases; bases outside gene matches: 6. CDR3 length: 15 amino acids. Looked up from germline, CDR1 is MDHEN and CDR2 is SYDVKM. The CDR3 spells CAIGGTGTTNEKLFF. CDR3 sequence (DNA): TGTGCCATCGGAGGGACAGGGACAACTAATGAAAAACTGTTTTTT.

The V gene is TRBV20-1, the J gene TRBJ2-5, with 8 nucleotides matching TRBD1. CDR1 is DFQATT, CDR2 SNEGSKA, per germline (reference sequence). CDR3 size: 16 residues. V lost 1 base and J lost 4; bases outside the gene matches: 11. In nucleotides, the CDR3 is TGCAGTGCTAGAGTAAAAGGACAGGGATTGCGAGAGACCCAGTACTTC. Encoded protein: CSARVKGQGLRETQYF.

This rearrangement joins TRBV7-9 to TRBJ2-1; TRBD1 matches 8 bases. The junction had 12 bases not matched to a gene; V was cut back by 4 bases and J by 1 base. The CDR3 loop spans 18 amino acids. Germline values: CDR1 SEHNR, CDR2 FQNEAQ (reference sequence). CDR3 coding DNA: TGTGCCAGCAGCTCCACTATGGGGGACAGGAGATCCTACAATGAGCAGTTCTTC. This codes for CASSSTMGDRRSYNEQFF. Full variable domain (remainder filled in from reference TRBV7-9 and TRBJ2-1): DTGVSQNPRHKITKRGQNVTFRCDPISEHNRLYWYRQTLGQGPEFLTYFQNEAQLEKSRLLSDRFSAERPKGSFSTLEIQRTEQGDSAMYLCASSSTMGDRRSYNEQFFGPGTRLTVL.

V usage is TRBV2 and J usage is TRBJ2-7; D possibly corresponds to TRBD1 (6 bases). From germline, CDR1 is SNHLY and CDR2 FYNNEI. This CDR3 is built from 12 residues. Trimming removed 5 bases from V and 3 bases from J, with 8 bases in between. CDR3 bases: TGTGCCAGCAGTTTCAGGGGCTACGAGCAGTACGTC. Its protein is CASSFRGYEQYV.

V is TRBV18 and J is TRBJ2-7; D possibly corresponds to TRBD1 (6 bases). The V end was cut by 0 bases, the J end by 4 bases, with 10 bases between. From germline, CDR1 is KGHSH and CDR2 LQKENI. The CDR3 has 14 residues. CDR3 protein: CASSPPRTVYEQYF. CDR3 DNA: TGTGCCAGCTCACCACCGAGGACAGTATACGAGCAGTACTTC.

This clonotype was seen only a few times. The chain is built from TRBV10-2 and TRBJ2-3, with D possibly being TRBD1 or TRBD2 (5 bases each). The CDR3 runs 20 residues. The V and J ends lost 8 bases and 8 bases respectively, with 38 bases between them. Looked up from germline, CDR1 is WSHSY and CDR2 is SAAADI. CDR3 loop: CASRPGGVLSRSLVSGTQYF. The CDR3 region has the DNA TGCGCCAGCCGGCCTGGGGGAGTATTGTCCAGGTCTTTGGTGTCAGGTACGCAGTATTTT.

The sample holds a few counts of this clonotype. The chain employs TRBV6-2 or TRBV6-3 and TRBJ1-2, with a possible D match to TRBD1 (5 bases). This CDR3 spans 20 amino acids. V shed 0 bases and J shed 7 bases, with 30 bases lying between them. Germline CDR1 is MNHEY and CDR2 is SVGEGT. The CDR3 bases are TGTGCCAGCAGTTACTCTAGCGAGAATTTCGAACCGGGACCGAGACTTGGCTACACCTTC. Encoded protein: CASSYSSENFEPGPRLGYTF.

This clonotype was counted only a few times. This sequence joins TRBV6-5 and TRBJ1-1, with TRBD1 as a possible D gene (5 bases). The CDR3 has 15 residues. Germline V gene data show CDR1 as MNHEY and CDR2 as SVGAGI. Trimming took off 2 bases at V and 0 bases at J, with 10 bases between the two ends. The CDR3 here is CASSYRGVMNTEAFF. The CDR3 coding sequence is TGTGCCAGCAGTTACCGGGGGGTTATGAACACTGAAGCTTTCTTT.

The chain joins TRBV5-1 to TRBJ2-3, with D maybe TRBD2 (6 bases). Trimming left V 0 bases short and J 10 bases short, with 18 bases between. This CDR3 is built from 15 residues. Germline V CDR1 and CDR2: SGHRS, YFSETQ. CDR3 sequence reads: CASSLGRGDVMAQYF. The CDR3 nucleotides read TGCGCCAGCAGCTTGGGGCGGGGAGATGTGATGGCGCAGTATTTT.

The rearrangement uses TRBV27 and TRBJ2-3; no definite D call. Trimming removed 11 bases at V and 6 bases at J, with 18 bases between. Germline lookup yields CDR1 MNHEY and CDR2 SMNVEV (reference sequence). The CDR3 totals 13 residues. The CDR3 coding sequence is TGTGCCGGATGTCCCTCTAATGGGGATACGCAGTATTTT. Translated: CAGCPSNGDTQYF.

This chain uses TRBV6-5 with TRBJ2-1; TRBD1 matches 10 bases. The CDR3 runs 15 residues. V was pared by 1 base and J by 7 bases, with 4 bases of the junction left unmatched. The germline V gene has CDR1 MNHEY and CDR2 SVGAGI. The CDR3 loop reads CASSYYGTGANEQFF. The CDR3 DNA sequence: TGTGCCAGCAGTTACTATGGGACAGGGGCAAATGAGCAGTTCTTC.

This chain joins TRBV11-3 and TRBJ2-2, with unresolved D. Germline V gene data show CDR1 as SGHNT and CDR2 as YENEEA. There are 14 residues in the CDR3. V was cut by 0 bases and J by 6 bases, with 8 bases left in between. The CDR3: CASSLDTVPGELFF. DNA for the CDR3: TGTGCCAGCAGCTTAGATACGGTCCCCGGGGAGCTGTTTTTT.

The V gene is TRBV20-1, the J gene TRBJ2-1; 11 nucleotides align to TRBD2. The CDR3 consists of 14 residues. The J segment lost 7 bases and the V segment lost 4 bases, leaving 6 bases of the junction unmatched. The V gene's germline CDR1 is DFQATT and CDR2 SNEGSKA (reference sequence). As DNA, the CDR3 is TGCAGTGCTACCCGGGGGACTAGCGGTAATGAGCAGTTCTTC. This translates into CSATRGTSGNEQFF.

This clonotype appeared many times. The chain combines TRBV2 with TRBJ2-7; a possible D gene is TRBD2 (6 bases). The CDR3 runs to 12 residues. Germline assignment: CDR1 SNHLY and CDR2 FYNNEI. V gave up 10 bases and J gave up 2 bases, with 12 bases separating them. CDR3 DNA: TGTGCCATCCCGGGGGATACCTACGAGCAGTACTTC. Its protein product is CAIPGDTYEQYF.